The 12 T cell receptor beta chains listed next were all sequenced from one sample in a study of T cells in Graves' hyperthyroidism and ophthalmopathy. RNA transcripts were the template for amplifying TCR beta CDR3 regions. A first-round RT-PCR of the TCR CDR3 used the HTBI primer set. From the multiplex PCR reads, TCRdb called clonotypes with MiXCR, one entry per CDR3 protein. The table shows some 550,000 distinct CDR3 sequences, with around 20% occurring only once. The sequenced sample was blood. The source is a man aged 18 to 35 with Graves' hyperthyroidism.

This clonotype was picked up many times. The chain links TRBV29-1 to TRBJ1-1; 10 bases are shared with TRBD1. Trimming removed 4 bases from V and 6 bases from J; junction bases left unmatched: 11. CDR1 SQVTM and CDR2 ANQGSEA come from the germline V gene. The CDR3 is 15 amino acids. CDR3 sequence reads: CSVGGTGVFVAEAFF. The DNA for the CDR3 is TGCAGCGTTGGGGGGACAGGGGTGTTTGTGGCTGAAGCTTTCTTT. Drawing the rest from reference TRBV29-1 and TRBJ1-1, the complete variable domain is SAVISQKPSRDICQRGTSLTIQCQVDSQVTMMFWYRQQPGQSLTLIATANQGSEATYESGFVIDKFPISRPNLTFSTLTVSNMSPEDSSIYLCSVGGTGVFVAEAFFGQGTRLTVV.

The rearrangement uses TRBV6-1 and TRBJ1-2; D unresolved. Looked up from germline, CDR1 is MNHNS and CDR2 is SASEGT. This CDR3 spans 13 amino acids. The V end lost 7 bases, the J end lost 4 bases, and 13 bases lay between the germline ends. CDR3 DNA sequence: TGTGCCAGCATGGACCTGAGAGTCTATGGCTACACCTTC. Its translation: CASMDLRVYGYTF.

In this sample, this clonotype turned up many times. This chain joins TRBV6-1 and TRBJ1-5, with TRBD1 as a possible D gene (5 bases). Trimming took 5 bases from V and 4 from J, leaving 9 bases between them. In germline, CDR1 is MNHNS, CDR2 SASEGT. This CDR3 spans 13 amino acids. DNA for the CDR3: TGTGCCAGCAGTCAAGACAGTAATCAGCCCCAGCATTTT. It is translated as CASSQDSNQPQHF.

This clonotype was counted many times. J is TRBJ2-4 and V is TRBV2, with TRBD1 matching 11 bases. Germline V gene sequence: CDR1 SNHLY, CDR2 FYNNEI. With 5 bases clipped from V and 8 bases from J, the junction kept 5 bases outside the gene matches. CDR3 length: 14 amino acids. CDR3 protein: CASSRPGQGDIQYF. As DNA, the CDR3 is TGTGCCAGCAGTCGTCCGGGACAGGGGGACATTCAGTACTTC.

CDR3 DNA sequence: TGTGCCAGCAGTCCAGGGGGACGGGACTACGAGCAGTACTTC. Amino acid sequence: CASSPGGRDYEQYF. J is TRBJ2-7 and V is TRBV12-3 or TRBV12-4, with 7 positions matching TRBD1. The CDR3 has 14 residues. V was clipped by 5 bases and J by 3 bases; unmatched bases: 7.

This clonotype was counted at least ten times. V is TRBV7-6 and J is TRBJ1-3, with TRBD1 matching over 11 bases. The germline V gene encodes CDR1 SGHVS and CDR2 FNYEAQ. There are 17 residues in the CDR3. V shed 4 bases and J 2 bases; nucleotides not matched to a gene: 7. The CDR3 nucleotides are TGTGCCAGCAGCTCCAAACCGGGACAGGGGGCTGGAAACACCATATATTTT. This codes for CASSSKPGQGAGNTIYF.

This clonotype has ten or more counts. The rearrangement joins TRBV7-8 to TRBJ2-2; 7 nucleotides align to TRBD1. The CDR3 is 14 residues long. The V gene's germline CDR1 is SGHVS and CDR2 FQNEAQ. Losses at the gene ends were 3 bases for V and 7 bases for J; bases not matched to a gene: 5. The CDR3 DNA reads as TGTGCCAGCAGCTTCTCGGCAGGGGGCGGGGAGCTGTTTTTT. It specifies CASSFSAGGGELFF.

This clonotype has a handful of counts. The chain employs TRBV5-1 and TRBJ1-1; 10 positions agree with TRBD1. The germline gives CDR1 SGHRS, CDR2 YFSETQ. The CDR3 runs 16 residues. V lost 4 bases and J lost 0; bases outside the gene matches: 6. In DNA form, the CDR3 reads TGCGCCAGCAGCATTCGACAGGGGGCCATGAACACTGAAGCTTTCTTT. Amino acid sequence: CASSIRQGAMNTEAFF.

In this sample, this clonotype turned up many times. The chain joins TRBV13 to TRBJ2-7, with 11 nucleotides matching TRBD2. Trimming removed 6 bases from V and 6 bases from J; junction bases left unmatched: 4. This CDR3 region has 13 residues. Germline V gene sequence: CDR1 PRHDT, CDR2 FYEKMQ (reference sequence). In DNA form, the CDR3 reads TGTGCCAGCAGTCGTAGCGGGGGGGGCGAGCAGTACTTC. Translation gives CASSRSGGGEQYF.

This clonotype appeared once. At one boundary the junction diverges from the germline segment, which might be a read error. V and J are TRBV19 and TRBJ1-5, with D perhaps matching TRBD1 (5 bases). The V gene's germline CDR1 is LNHDA and CDR2 SQIVND (reference sequence). The CDR3 has 14 residues. DNA for the CDR3: TGTGCCAGTAAGGGGATAACGGGTTATCAGCCTCAGCATTTT. Translated: CASKGITGYQPQHF.

In regard to this clonotype: This may arise from a read error, as a much more abundant clone is one base away. This chain links TRBV12-3 or TRBV12-4 with TRBJ2-7; a possible D gene is TRBD1 (6 bases). The CDR3 is 15 amino acids. Trimming took off 2 bases at V and 3 bases at J, with 14 bases between the two ends. In nucleotides, the CDR3 is TGTGCCAGCAGTTTATCCCTCGGACAGTTCTACGAGCAGTACTTC. Its protein is CASSLSLGQFYEQYF.

In its sample, this clonotype was seen many times. The chain combines TRBV19 with TRBJ1-2; no firm D call. This CDR3 region has 10 residues. CDR1 LNHDA and CDR2 SQIVND come from the germline V gene (reference sequence). V lost 6 bases and J 5 bases, leaving 4 bases between the germline ends. In DNA, the CDR3 is TGTGCCAGTAGAGGATATGGCTACACCTTC. Amino acids: CASRGYGYTF. Complete variable domain (other parts from reference TRBV19 and TRBJ1-2): DGGITQSPKYLFRKEGQNVTLSCEQNLNHDAMYWYRQDPGQGLRLIYYSQIVNDFQKGDIAEGYSVSREKKESFPLTVTSAQKNPTAFYLCASRGYGYTFGSGTRLTVV.